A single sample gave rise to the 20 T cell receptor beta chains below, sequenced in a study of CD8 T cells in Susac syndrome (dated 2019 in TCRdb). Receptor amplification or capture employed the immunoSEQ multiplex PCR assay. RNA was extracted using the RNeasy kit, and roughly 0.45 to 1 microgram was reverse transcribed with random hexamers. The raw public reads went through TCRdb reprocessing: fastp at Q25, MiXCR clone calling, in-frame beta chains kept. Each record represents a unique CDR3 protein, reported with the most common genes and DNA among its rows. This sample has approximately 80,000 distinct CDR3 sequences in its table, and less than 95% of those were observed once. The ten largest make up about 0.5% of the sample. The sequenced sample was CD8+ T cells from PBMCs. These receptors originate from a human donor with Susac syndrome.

The CDR3 loop reads CASAYWGRSVGELFF. The CDR3 DNA is TGTGCCAGCGCCTACTGGGGGCGTTCAGTCGGGGAGCTGTTTTTT. The rearrangement uses TRBV12-3 or TRBV12-4 and TRBJ2-2, with D possibly TRBD1 on 6 matching bases. This CDR3 is built from 15 residues. Trimming shortened V by 8 bases and J by 7 bases, and 20 bases separated the two germline ends.

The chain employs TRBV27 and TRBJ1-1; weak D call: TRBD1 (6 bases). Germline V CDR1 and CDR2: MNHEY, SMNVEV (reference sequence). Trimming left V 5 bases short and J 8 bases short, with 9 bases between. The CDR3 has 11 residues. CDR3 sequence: CASSQGGEAFF. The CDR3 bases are TGTGCCAGCAGTCAAGGGGGGGAAGCTTTCTTT.

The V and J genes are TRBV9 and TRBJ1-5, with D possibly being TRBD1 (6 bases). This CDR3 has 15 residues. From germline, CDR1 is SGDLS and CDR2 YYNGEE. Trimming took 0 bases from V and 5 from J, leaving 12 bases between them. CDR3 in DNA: TGTGCCAGCAGCGTAGGGGGGGACATAGATCAGCCCCAGCATTTT. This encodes CASSVGGDIDQPQHF.

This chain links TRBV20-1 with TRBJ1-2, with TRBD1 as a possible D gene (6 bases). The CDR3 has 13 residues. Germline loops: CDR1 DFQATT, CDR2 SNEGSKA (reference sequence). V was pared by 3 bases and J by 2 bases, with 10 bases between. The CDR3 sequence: CSASTGLNYGYTF. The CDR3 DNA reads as TGCAGTGCTAGTACAGGGTTGAACTATGGCTACACCTTC.

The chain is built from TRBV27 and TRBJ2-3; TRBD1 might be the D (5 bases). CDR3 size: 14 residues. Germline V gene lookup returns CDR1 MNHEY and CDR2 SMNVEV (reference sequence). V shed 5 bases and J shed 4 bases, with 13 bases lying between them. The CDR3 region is CASSLGPQSDTQYF. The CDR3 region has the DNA TGTGCCAGCAGTCTGGGGCCGCAATCAGATACGCAGTATTTT.

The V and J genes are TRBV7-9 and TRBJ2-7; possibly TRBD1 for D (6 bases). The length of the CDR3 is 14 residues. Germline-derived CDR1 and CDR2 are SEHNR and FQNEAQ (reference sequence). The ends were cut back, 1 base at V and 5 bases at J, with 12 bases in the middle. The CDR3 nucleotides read TGTGCCAGCAGCTTAGGATCACAGGGTAACGAGCAGTACTTC. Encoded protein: CASSLGSQGNEQYF. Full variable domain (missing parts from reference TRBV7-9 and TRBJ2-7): DTGVSQNPRHKITKRGQNVTFRCDPISEHNRLYWYRQTLGQGPEFLTYFQNEAQLEKSRLLSDRFSAERPKGSFSTLEIQRTEQGDSAMYLCASSLGSQGNEQYFGPGTRLTVT.

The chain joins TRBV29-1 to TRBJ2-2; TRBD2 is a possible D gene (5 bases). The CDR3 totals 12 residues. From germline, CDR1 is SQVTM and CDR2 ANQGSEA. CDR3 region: CTGEGDTGELFF. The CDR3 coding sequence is TGCACCGGAGAGGGCGACACCGGGGAGCTGTTTTTT.

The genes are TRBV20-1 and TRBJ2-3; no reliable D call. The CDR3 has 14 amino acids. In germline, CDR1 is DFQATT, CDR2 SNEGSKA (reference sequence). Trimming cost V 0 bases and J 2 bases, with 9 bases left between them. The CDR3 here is CSAREERHTDTQYF. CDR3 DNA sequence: TGCAGTGCTAGAGAGGAGAGGCACACAGATACGCAGTATTTT.

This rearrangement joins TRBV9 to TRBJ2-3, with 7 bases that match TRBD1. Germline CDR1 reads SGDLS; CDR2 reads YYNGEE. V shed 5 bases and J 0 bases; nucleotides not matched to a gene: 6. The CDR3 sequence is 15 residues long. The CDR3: CASSGLGGSTDTQYF. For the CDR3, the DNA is TGTGCCAGCAGTGGATTAGGGGGCAGCACAGATACGCAGTATTTT.

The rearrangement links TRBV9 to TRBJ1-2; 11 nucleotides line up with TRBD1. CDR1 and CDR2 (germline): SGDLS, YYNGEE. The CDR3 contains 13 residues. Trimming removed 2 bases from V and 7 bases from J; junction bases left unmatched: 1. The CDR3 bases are TGTGCCAGCAGCGTGGGGACAGGGGGTGGCTACACCTTC. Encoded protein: CASSVGTGGGYTF.

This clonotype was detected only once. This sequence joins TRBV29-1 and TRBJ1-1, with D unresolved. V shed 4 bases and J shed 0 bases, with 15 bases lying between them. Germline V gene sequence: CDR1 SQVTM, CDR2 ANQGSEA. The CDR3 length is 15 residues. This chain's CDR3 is CSVASALRLNTEAFF. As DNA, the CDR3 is TGCAGCGTTGCATCGGCGCTAAGACTGAACACTGAAGCTTTCTTT.

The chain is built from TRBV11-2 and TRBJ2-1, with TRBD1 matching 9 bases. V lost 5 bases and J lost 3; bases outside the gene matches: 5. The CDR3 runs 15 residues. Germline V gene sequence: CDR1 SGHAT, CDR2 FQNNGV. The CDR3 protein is CASSPPGQGYNEQFF. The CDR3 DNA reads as TGTGCCAGCAGCCCACCGGGACAGGGCTACAATGAGCAGTTCTTC.

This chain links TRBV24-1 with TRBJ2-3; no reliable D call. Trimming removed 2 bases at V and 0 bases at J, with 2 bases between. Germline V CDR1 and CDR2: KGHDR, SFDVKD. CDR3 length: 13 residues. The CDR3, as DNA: TGTGCCACCAGTGATTCTAGCACAGATACGCAGTATTTT. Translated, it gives CATSDSSTDTQYF.

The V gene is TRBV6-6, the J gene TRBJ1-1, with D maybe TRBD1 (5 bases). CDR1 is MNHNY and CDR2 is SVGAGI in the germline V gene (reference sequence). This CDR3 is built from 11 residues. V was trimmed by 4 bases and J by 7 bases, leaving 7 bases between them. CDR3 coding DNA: TGTGCCAGCAGTTGGGGGAGTGAAGCTTTCTTT. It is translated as CASSWGSEAFF.

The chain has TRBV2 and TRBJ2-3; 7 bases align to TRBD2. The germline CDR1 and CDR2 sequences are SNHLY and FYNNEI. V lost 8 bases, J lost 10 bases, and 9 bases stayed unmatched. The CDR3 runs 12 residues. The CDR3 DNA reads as TGTGCCAGCGGGGAGACTAGCAGGGCGCAGTATTTT. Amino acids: CASGETSRAQYF.

In nucleotides, the CDR3 is TGTGCCAGCTCGGGGACACAAGAGACCCAGTACTTC. Its protein product is CASSGTQETQYF. V gene TRBV11-2 combines with J gene TRBJ2-5, with a tentative D call TRBD1 (6 bases). Germline assignment: CDR1 SGHAT and CDR2 FQNNGV. The CDR3 runs to 12 residues. The V and J ends lost 8 bases and 2 bases respectively, with 9 bases between them. Looking up the rest from reference TRBV11-2 and TRBJ2-5 gives the full variable domain: EAGVAQSPRYKIIEKRQSVAFWCNPISGHATLYWYQQILGQGPKLLIQFQNNGVVDDSQLPKDRFSAERLKGVDSTLKIQPAKLEDSAVYLCASSGTQETQYFGPGTRLLVL.

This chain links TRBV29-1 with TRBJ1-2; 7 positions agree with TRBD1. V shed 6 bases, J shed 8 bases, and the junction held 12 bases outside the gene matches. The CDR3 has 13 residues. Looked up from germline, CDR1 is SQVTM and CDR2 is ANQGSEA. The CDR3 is CSVTDRAPGGYTF. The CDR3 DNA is TGCAGCGTAACCGACAGGGCCCCGGGCGGCTACACCTTC.

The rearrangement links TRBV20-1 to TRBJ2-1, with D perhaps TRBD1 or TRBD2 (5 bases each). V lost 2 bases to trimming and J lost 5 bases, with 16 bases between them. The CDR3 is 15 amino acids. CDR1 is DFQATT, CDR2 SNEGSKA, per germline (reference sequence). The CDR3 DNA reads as TGCAGTGCTAGAATCGAGGGCAGGGCTAACAATGAGCAGTTCTTC. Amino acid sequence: CSARIEGRANNEQFF.

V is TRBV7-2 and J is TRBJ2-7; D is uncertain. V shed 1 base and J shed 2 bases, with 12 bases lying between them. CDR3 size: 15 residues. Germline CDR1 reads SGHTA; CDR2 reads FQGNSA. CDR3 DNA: TGTGCCAGCAGCTTAGGCGACGGCAACACCTACGAGCAGTACTTC. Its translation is CASSLGDGNTYEQYF.

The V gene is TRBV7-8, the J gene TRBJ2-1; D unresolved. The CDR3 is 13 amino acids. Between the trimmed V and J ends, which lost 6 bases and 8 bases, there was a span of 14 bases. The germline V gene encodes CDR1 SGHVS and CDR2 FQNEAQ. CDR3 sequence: CASSSRPLDEQFF. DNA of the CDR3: TGTGCCAGCAGTTCCAGACCCTTAGATGAGCAGTTCTTC.